This TCR beta chain was recovered during a study of blood T cell repertoires in COVID-19 (TCRdb year 2020). Study-level background: Samples from collaborators originated in the United States, Italy and Spain and spanned both the acute and convalescent phases of COVID-19. The material from the prospective study consisted of cDNA or gDNA derived from T cells, B-cell-depleted T cells, or PBMCs. The dataset comprised deeply sampled blood TCRbeta repertoires from subjects exposed to, actively infected with, or recovered from COVID-19. The repertoires were released in a freely available public database meant as a resource for research on the immune response to SARS-CoV-2. The samples were drawn from the first 160 participants of the ongoing ImmuneRACE study and from more than 1,000 subjects provided by 6 global collaborators. The sample metadata nearly always contained a de-identified subject ID, COVID-19 status, age in years and sex. HLA class I and class II types, where available, came from metadata supplied by the sample provider rather than from assay-based typing.

CDR1 and CDR2 are read off the germline V gene (reference sequence) as WNHNN and SYGVQD. At the junction V is shortened by 2 bases and J by 3 bases; bases outside the gene matches: 5. The CDR3, from cysteine to valine, totals 15 residues. Only the CDR3 DNA stays, 45 bases, in frame from base 1. Broad study findings and their caveats: How much clinical and demographic metadata was included differed by source and by participant, and the metadata was provided uncurated.

The collaborating institutions used their own protocols to collect whole blood in K2EDTA tubes. For TCRbeta analysis, collaborators shipped samples in one of three forms: frozen whole blood, isolated PBMCs, or DNA extracted from either of those sample types. A remark on this clone: Which antigen it targets is not known. Base qualities were left out, and no much larger clone turns up one base away.

TCRbeta CDR3 regions were amplified from genomic DNA by means of the immunoSEQ Assay, a bias-controlled multiplex PCR. In the source study's methods: Within the assay, amplification of reference gene primers was used to estimate how many nucleated cells each sample contained. Sequence reads were collapsed and filtered to measure the absolute abundance of every unique TCRbeta CDR3 rearrangement. Productive Simpson clonality was computed per sample as the square root of Simpson's diversity index over productive rearrangements. TCRdb mirrors the immuneACCESS table, restricted to in-frame sequences. Some clones are absent from its copies; in checked studies, under half trace to an unresolved V gene, and the reason for the others is unknown. V and J calls and clone size are those listed in that table; D and trimming were worked out from the DNA. The sample contains more than 75,000 clones, approximately 89% of them found a single time. Approximately 2.4% of the sample rests with the top ten.

The TCR sequence derives from a man aged 50 to 60 with acute or convalescent COVID-19. Sequenced: peripheral blood. The chain is assembled from TRBV10-1 and TRBJ2-7; 9 bases in the middle match TRBD1. The CDR3 here reads CASSEAGTGLYEQYV. Read as DNA, the sequence is TGCGCCAGCAGTGAGGCGGGGACAGGGCTCTACGAGCAGTACGTC.